What follows is one T cell receptor (beta chain) and its context. Clones were sequenced by immunoSEQ multiplex PCR, and TCRdb holds only the in-frame ones, with some missing. The sample shows roughly 2.5 million clones, approximately 92% of them seen only once. The sample is drawn from a study of shared clonotypes between healthy human individuals. Germline assignment: CDR1 SGHVS and CDR2 FQNEAQ. The CDR3 spans 15 residues. V dropped 1 base and J dropped 3 bases, with 10 bases sitting between them. The sample comprised naive CD4+ T cells sorted from blood. Subset of the sample: CD45RA+ positively selected. This receptor was obtained from a man between 18 and 35 years old in good health. This chain uses TRBV7-8 with TRBJ2-4; the D is unclear. The CDR3 protein is CASSLDRMGKNIQYF. CDR3 nucleotides: TGTGCCAGCAGCTTAGATCGTATGGGCAAAAACATTCAGTACTTC.